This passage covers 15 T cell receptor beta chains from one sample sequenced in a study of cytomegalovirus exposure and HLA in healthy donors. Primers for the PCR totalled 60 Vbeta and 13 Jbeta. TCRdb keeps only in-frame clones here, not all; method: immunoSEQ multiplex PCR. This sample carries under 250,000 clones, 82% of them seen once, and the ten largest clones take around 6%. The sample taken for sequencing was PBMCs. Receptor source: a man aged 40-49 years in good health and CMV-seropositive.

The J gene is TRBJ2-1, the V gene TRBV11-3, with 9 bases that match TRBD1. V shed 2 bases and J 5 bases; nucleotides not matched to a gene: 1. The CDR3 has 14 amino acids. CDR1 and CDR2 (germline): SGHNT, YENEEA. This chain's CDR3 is CASSLRDRDNEQFF. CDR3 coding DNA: TGTGCCAGCAGCTTACGGGACAGGGACAATGAGCAGTTCTTC. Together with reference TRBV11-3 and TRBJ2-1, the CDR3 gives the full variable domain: EAGVVQSPRYKIIEKKQPVAFWCNPISGHNTLYWYLQNLGQGPELLIRYENEEAVDDSQLPKDRFSAERLKGVDSTLKIQPAELGDSAVYLCASSLRDRDNEQFFGPGTRLTVL.

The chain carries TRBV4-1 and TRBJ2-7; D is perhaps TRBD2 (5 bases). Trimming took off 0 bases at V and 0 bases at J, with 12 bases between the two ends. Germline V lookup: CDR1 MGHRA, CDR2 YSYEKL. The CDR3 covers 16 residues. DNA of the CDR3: TGCGCCAGCAGCCAAGAAGTCGGGGAGAGCTCCTACGAGCAGTACGTC. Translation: CASSQEVGESSYEQYV.

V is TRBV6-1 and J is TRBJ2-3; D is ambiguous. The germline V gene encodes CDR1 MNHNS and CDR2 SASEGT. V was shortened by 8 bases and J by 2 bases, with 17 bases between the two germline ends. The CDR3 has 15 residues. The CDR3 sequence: CASRLGPSATDTQYF. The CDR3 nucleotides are TGTGCCAGCCGCCTAGGCCCGTCAGCCACAGATACGCAGTATTTT.

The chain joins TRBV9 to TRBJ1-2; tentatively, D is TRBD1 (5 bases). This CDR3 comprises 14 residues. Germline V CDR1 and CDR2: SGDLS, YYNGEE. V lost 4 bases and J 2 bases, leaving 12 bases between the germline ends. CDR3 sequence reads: CASSSLGGNYGYTF. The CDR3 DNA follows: TGTGCCAGCAGCTCTCTGGGGGGGAACTATGGCTACACCTTC. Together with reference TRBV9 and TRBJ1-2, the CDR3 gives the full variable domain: DSGVTQTPKHLITATGQRVTLRCSPRSGDLSVYWYQQSLDQGLQFLIQYYNGEERAKGNILERFSAQQFPDLHSELNLSSLELGDSALYFCASSSLGGNYGYTFGSGTRLTVV.

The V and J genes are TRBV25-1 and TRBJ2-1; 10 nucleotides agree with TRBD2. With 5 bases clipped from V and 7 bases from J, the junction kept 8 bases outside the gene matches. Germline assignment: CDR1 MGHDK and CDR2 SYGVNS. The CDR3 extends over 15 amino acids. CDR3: CASSPGLAVTNEQFF. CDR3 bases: TGTGCCAGCAGTCCTGGACTAGCGGTAACGAATGAGCAGTTCTTC. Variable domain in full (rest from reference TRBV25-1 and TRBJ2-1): EADIYQTPRYLVIGTGKKITLECSQTMGHDKMYWYQQDPGMELHLIHYSYGVNSTEKGDLSSESTVSRIRTEHFPLTLESARPSHTSQYLCASSPGLAVTNEQFFGPGTRLTVL.

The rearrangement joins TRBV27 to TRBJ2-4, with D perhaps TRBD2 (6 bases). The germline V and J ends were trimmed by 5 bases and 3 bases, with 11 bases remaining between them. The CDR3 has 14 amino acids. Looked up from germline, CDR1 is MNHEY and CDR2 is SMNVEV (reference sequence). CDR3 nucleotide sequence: TGTGCCAGCAGTCCGCGGGGACTCAAAAACATTCAGTACTTC. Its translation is CASSPRGLKNIQYF.

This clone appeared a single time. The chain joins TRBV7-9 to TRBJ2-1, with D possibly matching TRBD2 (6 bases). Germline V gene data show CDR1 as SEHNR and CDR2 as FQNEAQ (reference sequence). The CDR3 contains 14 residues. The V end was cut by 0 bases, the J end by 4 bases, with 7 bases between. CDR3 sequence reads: CASSLAGGYNEQFF. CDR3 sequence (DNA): TGTGCCAGCAGCTTAGCTGGGGGGTACAATGAGCAGTTCTTC.

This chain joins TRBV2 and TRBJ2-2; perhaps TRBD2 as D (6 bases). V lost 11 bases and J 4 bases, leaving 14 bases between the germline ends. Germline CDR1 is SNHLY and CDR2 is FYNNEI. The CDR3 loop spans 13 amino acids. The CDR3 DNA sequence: TGTGCCCTCAAGGGCGGGGTCACCGGGGAGCTGTTTTTT. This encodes CALKGGVTGELFF. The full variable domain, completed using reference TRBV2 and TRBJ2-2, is EPEVTQTPSHQVTQMGQEVILRCVPISNHLYFYWYRQILGQKVEFLVSFYNNEISEKSEIFDDQFSVERPDGSNFTLKIRSTKLEDSAMYFCALKGGVTGELFFGEGSRLTVL.

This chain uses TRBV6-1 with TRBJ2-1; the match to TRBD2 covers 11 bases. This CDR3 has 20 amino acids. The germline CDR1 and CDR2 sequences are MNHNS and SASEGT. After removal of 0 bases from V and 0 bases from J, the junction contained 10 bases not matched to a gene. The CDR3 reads CASSEAHPTSGASSYNEQFF. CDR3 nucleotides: TGTGCCAGCAGTGAAGCGCACCCGACTAGCGGGGCTAGCTCCTACAATGAGCAGTTCTTC.

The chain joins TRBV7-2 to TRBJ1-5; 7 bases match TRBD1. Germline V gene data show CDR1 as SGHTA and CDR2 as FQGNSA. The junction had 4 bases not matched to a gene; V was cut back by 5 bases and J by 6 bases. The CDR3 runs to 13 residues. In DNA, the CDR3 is TGTGCCAGCAGCGACAGGGTTGGTCAGCCCCAGCATTTT. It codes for CASSDRVGQPQHF.

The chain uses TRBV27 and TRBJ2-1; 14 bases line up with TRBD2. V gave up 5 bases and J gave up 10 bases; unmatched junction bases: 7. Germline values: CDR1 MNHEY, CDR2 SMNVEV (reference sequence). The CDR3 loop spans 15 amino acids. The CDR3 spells CASSGPGLAGEEQFF. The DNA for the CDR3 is TGTGCCAGCAGTGGTCCGGGACTAGCGGGAGAGGAGCAGTTCTTC.

This chain's CDR3 is CASSLAGSPNYGYTF. The CDR3, as DNA: TGTGCCAGCAGCTTGGCCGGGAGCCCTAACTATGGCTACACCTTC. V gene TRBV5-4 combines with J gene TRBJ1-2; D not resolved. The CDR3 length is 15 residues. Germline V gives CDR1 SGHNT, CDR2 YYREEE (reference sequence). V lost 0 bases to trimming and J lost 0 bases, with 9 bases between them.

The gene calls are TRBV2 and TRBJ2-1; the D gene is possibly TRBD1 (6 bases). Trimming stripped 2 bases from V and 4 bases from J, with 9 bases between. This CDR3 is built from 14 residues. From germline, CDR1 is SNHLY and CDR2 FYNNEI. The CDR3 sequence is CASSEQGMYNEQFF. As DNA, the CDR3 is TGTGCCAGCAGTGAACAGGGGATGTACAATGAGCAGTTCTTC. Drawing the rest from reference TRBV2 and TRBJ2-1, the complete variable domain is EPEVTQTPSHQVTQMGQEVILRCVPISNHLYFYWYRQILGQKVEFLVSFYNNEISEKSEIFDDQFSVERPDGSNFTLKIRSTKLEDSAMYFCASSEQGMYNEQFFGPGTRLTVL.

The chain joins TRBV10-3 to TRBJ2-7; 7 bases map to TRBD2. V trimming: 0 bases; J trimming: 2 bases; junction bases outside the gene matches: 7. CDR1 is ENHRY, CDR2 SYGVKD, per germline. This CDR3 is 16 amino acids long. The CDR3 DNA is TGTGCCATCAGTGAGTCCCCTAGCGGTCTGACCTACGAGCAGTACGTC. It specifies CAISESPSGLTYEQYV.

The CDR3 is CASSLGAGVYEQYV. The CDR3 DNA follows: TGTGCCAGCAGCTTAGGTGCGGGAGTTTACGAGCAGTACGTC. The V gene is TRBV11-2, the J gene TRBJ2-7, with 7 bases matching TRBD2. The V gene end was trimmed by 1 base and the J gene end by 4 bases; junction bases not matched to a gene: 4. The CDR3 has 14 amino acids. CDR1 is SGHAT, CDR2 FQNNGV, per germline.